These 18 T cell receptor beta chains share one sample of origin, sequenced in a study of blood T cell repertoires in COVID-19. Generated by immunoSEQ multiplex PCR, the TCRdb table keeps only in-frame clones and is missing some. The sample consists of 95,000 to 150,000 clones, around 84% of them appearing once. Sequenced input: PBMCs or T cells enriched from blood (not recorded which). The receptor source for this set is a young woman who had recovered from COVID-19.

The chain recombines TRBV11-3 with TRBJ2-1; 8 bases map to TRBD2. This CDR3 comprises 12 residues. CDR1 is SGHNT and CDR2 is YENEEA in the germline V gene. V lost 9 bases, J lost 9 bases, and 7 bases stayed unmatched. CDR3 loop: CASGLASGEQFF. In DNA, the CDR3 is TGTGCCAGTGGACTAGCCAGTGGTGAGCAGTTCTTC.

This chain joins TRBV18 and TRBJ1-3; D perhaps matches TRBD1 (5 bases). V shed 3 bases and J shed 1 base, with 10 bases lying between them. The length of the CDR3 is 15 residues. Germline lookup yields CDR1 KGHSH and CDR2 LQKENI. CDR3 region: CASSPLTDSGNTIYF. The CDR3, as DNA: TGTGCCAGCTCACCCCTGACAGATTCTGGAAACACCATATATTTT.

The chain employs TRBV11-1 and TRBJ2-5; D is possibly TRBD1 (6 bases). Trimming removed 4 bases from V and 1 base from J, with 13 bases in between. The CDR3 contains 15 residues. Germline assignment: CDR1 SGHAT and CDR2 FQDESV (reference sequence). The CDR3 coding sequence is TGTGCCAGCAGCTCAAATTCAGGGGCCCAAGAGACCCAGTACTTC. Protein product: CASSSNSGAQETQYF.

On this clone itself: In the same sample, other DNA sequences code for this CDR3. The genes are TRBV7-2 and TRBJ2-5; 7 nucleotides line up with TRBD2. This CDR3 region has 13 residues. Looked up from germline, CDR1 is SGHTA and CDR2 is FQGNSA. Unmatched junction bases numbered 1, after V lost 1 base and J lost 5 bases. CDR3 sequence: CASSLVGGETQYF. The CDR3 DNA is TGTGCCAGCAGCTTAGTCGGGGGGGAGACCCAGTACTTC.

The chain carries TRBV2 and TRBJ2-2, with no clear D. From germline, CDR1 is SNHLY and CDR2 FYNNEI. The CDR3 has 15 residues. V was trimmed by 8 bases and J by 3 bases, leaving 16 bases between them. The CDR3 here is CASLGSFSDTGELFF. CDR3 coding DNA: TGTGCCAGCCTCGGGTCGTTTTCGGACACCGGGGAGCTGTTTTTT.

This chain links TRBV28 with TRBJ2-7, with D perhaps TRBD1 (5 bases). Trimming cost V 4 bases and J 6 bases, with 7 bases left between them. Germline V gene data show CDR1 as MDHEN and CDR2 as SYDVKM. This CDR3 is built from 11 residues. CDR3 in amino acids: CASSSRAEQYF. DNA for the CDR3: TGTGCCAGCAGTTCCAGGGCCGAGCAGTACTTC. The entire variable domain, with the rest obtained from reference TRBV28 and TRBJ2-7, is as follows: DVKVTQSSRYLVKRTGEKVFLECVQDMDHENMFWYRQDPGLGLRLIYFSYDVKMKEKGDIPEGYSVSREKKERFSLILESASTNQTSMYLCASSSRAEQYFGPGTRLTVT.

Many counts were recorded for this clone. V usage is TRBV4-2 and J usage is TRBJ2-3; 8 bases match TRBD2. The CDR3 has 15 amino acids. Trimming took 1 base from V and 3 from J; bases not matched to a gene: 3. Germline-derived CDR1 and CDR2 are LGHNA and YNFKEQ. Written as DNA, the CDR3 is TGTGCCAGCAGCCAAGGAGCGGGAGATACAGATACGCAGTATTTT. Protein product: CASSQGAGDTDTQYF.

J is TRBJ1-6 and V is TRBV28, with no clear D. The CDR3 runs to 15 residues. The germline V gene encodes CDR1 MDHEN and CDR2 SYDVKM. Between the trimmed V and J ends, which lost 3 bases and 5 bases, there was a span of 11 bases. CDR3 sequence reads: CASSFVGEDNSPLHF. CDR3 bases: TGTGCCAGCAGTTTTGTCGGAGAAGATAATTCACCCCTCCACTTT. Variable domain in full (rest from reference TRBV28 and TRBJ1-6): DVKVTQSSRYLVKRTGEKVFLECVQDMDHENMFWYRQDPGLGLRLIYFSYDVKMKEKGDIPEGYSVSREKKERFSLILESASTNQTSMYLCASSFVGEDNSPLHFGNGTRLTVT.

The V and J genes are TRBV29-1 and TRBJ1-2, with a possible D match to TRBD1 (6 bases). The CDR3 consists of 13 residues. The V end was cut by 4 bases, the J end by 2 bases, with 11 bases between. The germline V gene has CDR1 SQVTM and CDR2 ANQGSEA. This chain's CDR3 is CSVATGRNYGYTF. The CDR3 DNA is TGCAGCGTTGCTACAGGGCGCAACTATGGCTACACCTTC.

The rearrangement joins TRBV6-2 or TRBV6-3 to TRBJ2-7; D may be TRBD1 (5 bases). V lost 4 bases to trimming and J lost 0 bases, with 10 bases between them. The V gene's germline CDR1 is MNHEY and CDR2 SVGEGT. The CDR3 spans 14 residues. Written as DNA, the CDR3 is TGTGCCAGCAGTTTGACAGTCGGCTCCTACGAGCAGTACTTC. Its translation is CASSLTVGSYEQYF.

The gene calls are TRBV4-2 and TRBJ2-5; 9 bases line up with TRBD1. V lost 4 bases, J lost 2 bases, and 5 bases stayed unmatched. Germline CDR1 and CDR2: LGHNA and YNFKEQ. The CDR3 is made up of 15 amino acids. The CDR3 sequence: CASSPIGTGQETQYF. In DNA form, the CDR3 reads TGTGCCAGCAGCCCCATCGGGACAGGGCAAGAGACCCAGTACTTC.

This sequence joins TRBV7-6 and TRBJ1-5; D is uncertain. Germline lookup yields CDR1 SGHVS and CDR2 FNYEAQ. The germline V and J ends were trimmed by 3 bases and 6 bases, with 12 bases remaining between them. This CDR3 is 14 amino acids long. CDR3 region: CASSFEGNGQPQHF. Written as DNA, the CDR3 is TGTGCCAGCAGCTTCGAGGGAAATGGTCAGCCCCAGCATTTT.

The gene calls are TRBV30 and TRBJ2-5, with TRBD1 as a possible D gene (5 bases). Between the trimmed V and J ends, which lost 3 bases and 2 bases, there was a span of 13 bases. CDR1 is GTSNPN and CDR2 is SVGIG in the germline V gene (reference sequence). The CDR3 length is 14 residues. CDR3 residues: CAWSRHGAQETQYF. CDR3 coding DNA: TGTGCCTGGAGCCGACATGGGGCTCAAGAGACCCAGTACTTC.

V and J are TRBV6-2 or TRBV6-3 and TRBJ1-1; D might be TRBD1 (6 bases). Deletions cut 2 bases from V and 1 base from J, with 8 bases between. The CDR3 spans 14 residues. Germline assignment: CDR1 MNHEY and CDR2 SVGEGT. CDR3 loop: CASSYTTGNTEAFF. The CDR3 DNA sequence: TGTGCCAGCAGTTACACGACAGGGAACACTGAAGCTTTCTTT.

The chain's CDR3 is CASSYGWAGSSYNEQFF. CDR3 sequence (DNA): TGTGCCAGCAGTTATGGGTGGGCGGGGAGCTCCTACAATGAGCAGTTCTTC. The chain links TRBV28 to TRBJ2-1, with D perhaps TRBD2 (6 bases). Germline values: CDR1 MDHEN, CDR2 SYDVKM. The CDR3 runs to 17 residues. Trimming took 4 bases from V and 0 from J, leaving 16 bases between them.

V gene TRBV7-8 combines with J gene TRBJ2-7, with 10 bases aligning to TRBD2. The CDR3 has 15 amino acids. Germline CDR1 SGHVS, CDR2 FQNEAQ. Losses at the gene ends were 4 bases for V and 2 bases for J; bases not matched to a gene: 5. The CDR3 bases are TGTGCCAGCAGCTCGGGGACTAGCGCCACCTACGAGCAGTACTTC. It is translated as CASSSGTSATYEQYF.

The chain links TRBV28 to TRBJ1-4; perhaps TRBD1 as D (5 bases). Trimming left V 1 base short and J 6 bases short, with 15 bases between. The germline gives CDR1 MDHEN, CDR2 SYDVKM. This CDR3 is built from 16 residues. The CDR3 sequence is CASSLSPQGYDEKLFF. The DNA of the CDR3 is TGTGCCAGCAGTTTATCCCCTCAGGGATACGATGAAAAACTGTTTTTT.

V gene TRBV28 combines with J gene TRBJ1-6; D is uncertain. The CDR3 is 13 amino acids. The germline CDR1 and CDR2 sequences are MDHEN and SYDVKM. V gave up 11 bases and J gave up 5 bases, with 13 bases separating them. As DNA, the CDR3 is TGTGCCCCGCGGGAAGGGAATAATTCACCCCTCCACTTT. Translating it yields CAPREGNNSPLHF.